This TCR beta chain was sequenced during a study of T cell responses to AZD1222 COVID-19 vaccine. Whole-study findings and limits: Unmutated regions of variants are reportedly targeted by nearly half of spike-specific TCRs. Spike-wide vaccine-associated CD4 TCRs dominated at 160-218 and 743-854. Clonal diversity was possibly underestimated; the donors were predominantly white British and more often female.

Regarding this clone: What it binds is not known.

Germline CDR1 is SNHLY and CDR2 is FYNNEI. The CDR3 has 15 residues. Trimming took off 4 bases at V and 8 bases at J, with 18 bases between the two ends. Clones were sequenced by immunoSEQ multiplex PCR, and TCRdb holds only the in-frame ones, with some missing. The table shows just under 75,000 clones, with over 60% occurring only once. V and J are TRBV2 and TRBJ2-1; a weak D match, TRBD1 (6 bases). Sequencing used peripheral blood, obtained 28 days after the second AZD1222 dose. The clonotype was recovered from an adult who received the AZD1222 COVID-19 vaccine. CDR3 protein: CASSGDKVVSDEQFF. The CDR3 DNA is TGTGCCAGCAGTGGGGACAAGGTCGTCTCCGATGAGCAGTTCTTC. Drawing the rest from reference TRBV2 and TRBJ2-1, the complete variable domain is EPEVTQTPSHQVTQMGQEVILRCVPISNHLYFYWYRQILGQKVEFLVSFYNNEISEKSEIFDDQFSVERPDGSNFTLKIRSTKLEDSAMYFCASSGDKVVSDEQFFGPGTRLTVL.